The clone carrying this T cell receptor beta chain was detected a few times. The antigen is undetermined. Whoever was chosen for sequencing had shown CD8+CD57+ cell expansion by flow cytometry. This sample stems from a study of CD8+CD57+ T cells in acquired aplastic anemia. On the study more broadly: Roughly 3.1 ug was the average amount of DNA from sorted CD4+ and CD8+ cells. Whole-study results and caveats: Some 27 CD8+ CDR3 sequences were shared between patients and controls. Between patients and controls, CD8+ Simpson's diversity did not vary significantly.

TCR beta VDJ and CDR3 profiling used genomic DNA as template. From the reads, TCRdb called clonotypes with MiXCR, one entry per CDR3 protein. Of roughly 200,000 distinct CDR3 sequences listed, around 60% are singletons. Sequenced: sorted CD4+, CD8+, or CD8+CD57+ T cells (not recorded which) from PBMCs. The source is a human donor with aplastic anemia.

The CDR3 DNA is TGTGCCAGCAGCTTAGAGGTCCACAGGCACGAGCAGTACTTC. It translates to CASSLEVHRHEQYF. The chain links TRBV7-9 to TRBJ2-7, with D possibly being TRBD1 (5 bases). The V and J ends lost 1 base and 5 bases respectively, with 12 bases between them. Germline CDR1 and CDR2: SEHNR and FQNEAQ (reference sequence). The CDR3 has 14 amino acids.